Described below is a single TCR beta chain sequence and its context. Its recognized antigen is unknown. Within one base of it there is no much larger clone, and no base qualities were kept. The data stem from a study of blood T cell repertoires in COVID-19 (dated by TCRdb to about 2020). Background for the entire study: Samples covering the acute and convalescent phases of COVID-19 were provided by collaborators in the United States, Italy and Spain. The prospective study material was composed of cDNA or gDNA derived from T cells, B-cell-depleted T cells, or PBMCs. Deeply sampled blood TCRbeta repertoires from subjects exposed to, actively infected with, or recovered from COVID-19 were included in the dataset. The repertoires were released in a freely available public database intended as a resource for research on the immune response to SARS-CoV-2. The samples were drawn from the first 160 participants of the ongoing ImmuneRACE study and from 1,254 subjects provided by 6 global collaborators. The sample metadata nearly always contained a de-identified subject ID, COVID-19 status, age in years and sex. Where available, HLA class I and class II types were obtained from metadata supplied by the sample provider rather than from assay-based typing.

Spanning cysteine to phenylalanine, the CDR3 consists of 15 amino acids. Here the CDR3 DNA is all that survives: 45 bases in frame from base 1. The germline V gene supplies CDR1 SGHRS and CDR2 YFSETQ. V and J lose 3 bases and 0 bases, and a span of 10 bases separates them. Whole blood was collected in K2EDTA tubes by collaborating institutions according to the institutions' own protocols. For TCRbeta analysis, collaborators shipped samples in one of three forms: frozen whole blood, isolated PBMCs, or DNA extracted from either of those sample types. TCRbeta CDR3 regions were amplified from genomic DNA using the immunoSEQ Assay, a bias-controlled multiplex PCR. The study's own analysis went as follows. The number of nucleated cells in each sample was estimated from the amplification of reference gene primers within the assay. Sequence reads were collapsed and filtered to measure the absolute abundance of every unique TCRbeta CDR3 rearrangement. Productive Simpson clonality was computed per sample as the square root of Simpson's diversity index over productive rearrangements. TCRdb mirrors the immuneACCESS table, restricted to in-frame sequences. Some clones are absent from its copies; in checked studies, under half trace to an unresolved V gene, and the reason for the others is unknown. Clonal size and the V and J genes are those of that table, whereas D and trimming came from the DNA. A total of some 130,000 clones appear in this sample, 81% of them only once. Jointly, the top ten make up roughly 9.1% of the sample.

On the study overall, not on this receptor specifically: How much clinical and demographic metadata was included differed by source and by participant, and the metadata was provided uncurated.

The sequence is built from TRBV5-1 and TRBJ1-5; the D segment could be TRBD1, given 6 matching bases. This receptor was obtained from a woman aged 55-75 years with active or convalescent COVID-19. Sequencing was carried out using peripheral blood. The sequenced DNA is TGCGCCAGCAGCTCGACAGGTCTTAGCAATCAGCCCCAGCATTTT. Its amino acids are CASSSTGLSNQPQHF. The reference TRBV5-1 and TRBJ1-5 proteins fill in what lies around the CDR3, so the full variable domain reads KAGVTQTPRYLIKTRGQQVTLSCSPISGHRSVSWYQQTPGQGLQFLFEYFSETQRNKGNFPGRFSGRQFSNSRSEMNVSTLELGDSALYLCASSSTGLSNQPQHFGDGTRLSIL.